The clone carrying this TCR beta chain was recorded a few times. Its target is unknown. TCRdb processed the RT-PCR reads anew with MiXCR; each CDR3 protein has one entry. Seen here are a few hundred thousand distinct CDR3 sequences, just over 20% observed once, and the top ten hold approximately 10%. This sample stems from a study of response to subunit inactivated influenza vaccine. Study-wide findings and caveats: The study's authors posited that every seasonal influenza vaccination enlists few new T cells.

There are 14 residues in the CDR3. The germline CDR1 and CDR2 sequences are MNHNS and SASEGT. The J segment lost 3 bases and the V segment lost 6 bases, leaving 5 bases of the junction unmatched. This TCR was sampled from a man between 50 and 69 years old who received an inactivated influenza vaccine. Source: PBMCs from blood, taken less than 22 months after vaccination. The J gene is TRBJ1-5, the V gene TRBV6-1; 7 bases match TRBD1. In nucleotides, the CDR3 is TGTGCCAGCAGAATGGGACAGTACAATCAGCCCCAGCATTTT. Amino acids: CASRMGQYNQPQHF.